The T cell receptor beta chain under discussion was sequenced for a study of blood T cell repertoires in COVID-19. Study-level background: The cDNA or gDNA used as material had been derived from T cells, B-cell-depleted T cells, or PBMCs.

Sequenced by immunoSEQ multiplex PCR; TCRdb stores in-frame clones only, minus some. The table includes tens of thousands of clones, almost 85% detected once. This clone showed up just a few times. CDR1 and CDR2 (germline): MGHRA, YSYEKL. The CDR3 runs 17 residues. Trimming took 0 bases from V and 1 from J, leaving 12 bases between them. Source material: peripheral blood. The chain carries TRBV4-1 and TRBJ2-2; D perhaps matches TRBD2 (7 bases). The clonotype comes from a man aged 45 to 65 with active or convalescent COVID-19. CDR3: CASSQDQGTMNTGELFF. DNA for the CDR3: TGCGCCAGCAGCCAAGATCAGGGGACTATGAACACCGGGGAGCTGTTTTTT.